Listed below are T cell receptor beta chains from one sample, sequenced in a study of cytomegalovirus exposure and HLA in healthy donors. Measured with immunoSEQ multiplex PCR; TCRdb has only the in-frame clones, and not every one. The sample includes 150,000 to 200,000 clones. Sequencing was carried out using PBMCs. The receptors derive from a woman younger than 30 in good health and CMV-seropositive. Both conserved end residues are part of each CDR3. D genes are given only for firm matches.

>TRBD2|TRBJ2-1|TRBV7-9
CASSQGLAGANEQFF
TGTGCCAGCAGCCAGGGACTAGCGGGAGCCAATGAGCAGTTCTTC
>.|TRBJ2-2|TRBV7-7
CASSLTLGGTGELFF
TGTGCTAGCAGCTTAACCCTAGGAGGCACCGGGGAGCTGTTTTTT
>TRBD2|TRBJ2-3|TRBV18
CASSPTTSGRIGDTQYF
TGTGCCAGCTCACCCACGACTAGCGGGAGAATAGGAGATACGCAGTATTTT
>.|TRBJ1-4|TRBV4-3
CASSQGLQGNEKLFF
TGCGCCAGCAGCCAAGGTCTCCAGGGTAATGAAAAACTGTTTTTT
>.|TRBJ1-1|TRBV11-3
CASSLGGQYTEAFF
TGTGCCAGCAGCTTAGGGGGCCAATACACTGAAGCTTTCTTT
>.|TRBJ1-3|TRBV19
CASSMLLISGNTIYF
TGTGCCAGTAGTATGCTATTAATCTCTGGAAACACCATATATTTT
>TRBD1|TRBJ1-4|TRBV10-3
CAISGQGNEKLFF
TGTGCCATCAGCGGACAGGGGAATGAAAAACTGTTTTTT
>.|TRBJ2-3|TRBV7-8
CASSLDPGITDTQYF
TGTGCCAGCAGCTTAGATCCAGGGATCACAGATACGCAGTATTTT
>TRBD1|TRBJ1-1|TRBV7-9
CASSRQGNTEAFF
TGTGCCAGCAGCCGACAGGGGAACACTGAAGCTTTCTTT
>.|TRBJ1-1|TRBV29-1
CSVDRGTEAFF
TGCAGCGTTGACAGGGGCACTGAAGCTTTCTTT
>TRBD2|TRBJ2-5|TRBV5-1
CASSLAGVSGVQETQYF
TGCGCCAGCAGCTTGGCCGGGGTTAGCGGGGTTCAAGAGACCCAGTACTTC
>.|TRBJ2-7|TRBV19
CASSIRLGGSYEQYF
TGTGCCAGTAGTATACGTCTCGGCGGATCCTACGAGCAGTACTTC
>TRBD2|TRBJ2-1|TRBV5-4
CASSLEGGSWNEQFF
TGTGCCAGCAGCTTAGAGGGCGGGAGTTGGAATGAGCAGTTCTTC
>.|TRBJ2-2|TRBV27
CASSPRTGFWSTGELFF
TGTGCCAGCAGTCCCCGGACGGGGTTCTGGTCCACCGGGGAGCTGTTTTTT
>.|TRBJ2-3|TRBV5-1
CASSQGTSTDTQYF
TGCGCCAGCAGTCAGGGTACTAGCACAGATACGCAGTATTTT
>TRBD1|TRBJ2-7|TRBV2
CASREQGASEEQYF
TGTGCCAGCAGAGAACAGGGGGCATCGGAAGAGCAGTACTTC
>.|TRBJ1-2|TRBV5-1
CASSLLPGDYGYTF
TGCGCCAGCAGCTTGCTTCCCGGAGACTATGGCTACACCTTC
>.|TRBJ1-1|TRBV7-2
CASSSRGSMNTEAFF
TGTGCCAGCAGCTCTCGCGGGTCCATGAACACTGAAGCTTTCTTT
>TRBD2|TRBJ2-1|TRBV6-4
CASSVAGDSYNEQFF
TGTGCCAGCAGTGTAGCGGGCGACTCCTACAATGAGCAGTTCTTC
>.|TRBJ2-1|TRBV4-1
CASSQLAVSSYNEQFF
TGCGCCAGCAGCCAGTTAGCGGTGAGCTCCTACAATGAGCAGTTCTTC
>TRBD1|TRBJ1-1|TRBV10-3
CAIRQQGVNTEAFF
TGTGCCATTAGACAACAGGGGGTAAACACTGAAGCTTTCTTT